Below, 26 T cell receptor beta chains from the same sample are listed, as sequenced in a study of human T cells and chemical hapten exposure. MiXCR, run by TCRdb on the RACE reads, gives a single entry per CDR3 protein. The sample holds about 180,000 distinct CDR3 sequences, around 30% seen once. As to time point: pre-sensitization, week 0. Noted treatment: therapeutic diphenylcyclopropenone sensitization with weekly scalp DPC. The sequencing here drew on whole blood, taken in connection with sensitization to the hapten diphenylcyclopropenone (DPC). These receptors all stem from a woman younger than 45 with alopecia areata. Some clones in this sample may be carry-over from other donors' samples.

This chain joins TRBV7-2 and TRBJ1-2; no firm D call. Germline V CDR1 and CDR2: SGHTA, FQGNSA. The CDR3 runs 18 residues. Trimming cost V 1 base and J 4 bases, with 22 bases left between them. CDR3 nucleotide sequence: TGTGCCAGCAGCTTAGGTCGCGTAGTAGGCTCTTTGGGCTATGGCTACACCTTC. As protein: CASSLGRVVGSLGYGYTF.

This clonotype has only a few counts. V usage is TRBV7-2 and J usage is TRBJ2-1; 12 bases align to TRBD2. Germline CDR1 and CDR2: SGHTA and FQGNSA. The length of the CDR3 is 16 residues. J lost 5 bases, V lost 0 bases, and 2 bases had no gene match. For the CDR3, the DNA is TGTGCCAGCAGCTTAGCTAGGACTAGCGGGAACAATGAGCAGTTCTTC. It is translated as CASSLARTSGNNEQFF.

There are a few counts of this clonotype. The gene calls are TRBV29-1 and TRBJ2-7; 8 positions agree with TRBD2. J gave up 5 bases and V 5 bases, and 8 bases lay outside the gene matches. CDR1 and CDR2 (germline): SQVTM, ANQGSEA. The CDR3 totals 13 residues. The CDR3 is CSVLGLAPDEQYF. The CDR3 coding sequence is TGCAGCGTTCTCGGACTAGCACCCGACGAGCAGTACTTC.

This clonotype was counted only a few times. The CDR3 here is CASILTGGFHEQYF. The CDR3 nucleotides read TGTGCCAGCATCCTGACAGGGGGTTTCCACGAGCAGTACTTC. The chain recombines TRBV4-2 with TRBJ2-7; 9 bases line up with TRBD1. This CDR3 region has 14 residues. CDR1 LGHNA and CDR2 YNFKEQ come from the germline V gene. V lost 7 bases, J lost 5 bases, and 9 bases stayed unmatched.

The chain has TRBV20-1 and TRBJ2-3; 11 bases line up with TRBD2. V lost 5 bases and J lost 3; bases outside the gene matches: 4. Germline-derived CDR1 and CDR2 are DFQATT and SNEGSKA (reference sequence). CDR3 length: 14 amino acids. This CDR3 is CSAGSGGGTDTQYF. CDR3 bases: TGCAGTGCTGGTAGCGGGGGGGGAACAGATACGCAGTATTTT.

The V and J genes are TRBV18 and TRBJ2-7; D gene unclear. The CDR3 extends over 14 amino acids. Germline CDR1 KGHSH, CDR2 LQKENI. Trimming stripped 2 bases from V and 6 bases from J, with 14 bases between. This chain's CDR3 is CASSPAGSPSEQYF. In DNA form, the CDR3 reads TGTGCCAGCTCACCAGCAGGTTCCCCTTCCGAGCAGTACTTC.

The chain employs TRBV5-4 and TRBJ1-2; 12 nucleotides align to TRBD1. The germline gives CDR1 SGHNT, CDR2 YYREEE (reference sequence). This CDR3 region has 15 residues. V gave up 3 bases and J gave up 6 bases; unmatched junction bases: 6. The CDR3 DNA reads TGTGCCAGCAGCTCCCGGGACAGGGGGCACCATGGCTACACCTTC. It codes for CASSSRDRGHHGYTF.

This clonotype was picked up many times. V and J are TRBV11-2 and TRBJ1-4; 7 positions match TRBD1. CDR1 is SGHAT, CDR2 FQNNGV, per germline. The CDR3 covers 14 residues. V shed 0 bases and J 7 bases; nucleotides not matched to a gene: 2. This CDR3 reads CASSLDRGSEKLFF. In DNA, the CDR3 is TGTGCCAGCAGCTTAGACAGGGGGAGTGAAAAACTGTTTTTT.

This clonotype was seen at least ten times. V usage is TRBV5-6 and J usage is TRBJ2-7, with a tentative D call TRBD1 (6 bases). Trimming removed 4 bases at V and 5 bases at J, with 16 bases between. CDR1 and CDR2 from the germline V gene are SGHDT and YYEEEE. The CDR3 covers 14 residues. The DNA of the CDR3 is TGTGCCAGCAGCCTGGACAGTAGGGGCCACGAGCAGTACTTC. It specifies CASSLDSRGHEQYF.

This clonotype was observed a few times. This chain connects TRBV10-3 to TRBJ1-6, with D unresolved. V was clipped by 6 bases and J by 6 bases, with 6 bases between them. The CDR3 is 12 amino acids. From germline, CDR1 is ENHRY and CDR2 SYGVKD. The chain's CDR3 is CAIRASNSPLHF. CDR3 in DNA: TGTGCCATCAGGGCAAGTAATTCACCCCTCCACTTT.

This clonotype appeared a few times. The J gene is TRBJ1-6, the V gene TRBV9, with D unclear. This CDR3 is 14 amino acids long. Trimming took off 0 bases at V and 4 bases at J, with 5 bases between the two ends. Germline values: CDR1 SGDLS, CDR2 YYNGEE. CDR3 region: CASSVGGYNSPLHF. CDR3 DNA: TGTGCCAGCAGCGTAGGCGGTTATAATTCACCCCTCCACTTT.

This sequence joins TRBV20-1 and TRBJ2-3; D ambiguous. CDR1 and CDR2 from the germline V gene are DFQATT and SNEGSKA (reference sequence). CDR3 size: 14 residues. V was clipped by 1 base and J by 6 bases, with 14 bases between them. The CDR3 nucleotides read TGCAGTGCTAGAGCTCCGCGCATCTGGGATACGCAGTATTTT. Protein: CSARAPRIWDTQYF.

This sequence joins TRBV7-8 and TRBJ1-5, with no clear D. The CDR3 has 14 amino acids. Trimming left V 1 base short and J 1 base short, with 5 bases between. The germline V gene has CDR1 SGHVS and CDR2 FQNEAQ. CDR3 residues: CASSLVQSNQPQHF. CDR3 in DNA: TGTGCCAGCAGCTTAGTTCAGAGCAATCAGCCCCAGCATTTT.

This chain connects TRBV20-1 to TRBJ1-6; D is uncertain. The CDR3 covers 14 residues. V lost 0 bases and J lost 9, with 12 bases in between. Germline CDR1 and CDR2: DFQATT and SNEGSKA (reference sequence). CDR3 region: CSARDRVPSSPLHF. For the CDR3, the DNA is TGCAGTGCTAGAGATCGAGTTCCAAGTTCACCCCTCCACTTT.

This sequence joins TRBV9 and TRBJ1-2, with D perhaps matching TRBD1 (5 bases). The CDR3 contains 14 residues. The V gene's germline CDR1 is SGDLS and CDR2 YYNGEE. V lost 5 bases and J lost 5, with 16 bases in between. The CDR3 sequence is CASRQEGLSYGYTF. CDR3 bases: TGTGCCAGCAGACAAGAGGGACTATCGTATGGCTACACCTTC.

This clonotype turned up a few times. The chain recombines TRBV20-1 with TRBJ2-6; D is ambiguous. From germline, CDR1 is DFQATT and CDR2 SNEGSKA (reference sequence). The length of the CDR3 is 14 residues. Trimming shortened V by 6 bases and J by 4 bases, and 13 bases separated the two germline ends. The CDR3 loop is CSARLGYGANVLTF. The CDR3 nucleotides are TGCAGTGCCAGACTGGGGTACGGGGCCAACGTCCTGACTTTC.

In its sample, this clonotype was seen a few times. The chain couples TRBV4-3 to TRBJ2-3; D may be TRBD1 or TRBD2 (5 bases each). The V gene lost 0 bases and the J gene lost 6 bases, with 10 bases spanning the gap. CDR3 length: 14 amino acids. From germline, CDR1 is LGHNA and CDR2 YSLEER. The CDR3 sequence is CASSQERGTDTQYF. DNA of the CDR3: TGCGCCAGCAGCCAAGAACGAGGGACGGATACGCAGTATTTT.

This clonotype was counted only a few times. This rearrangement joins TRBV6-6 to TRBJ1-6; D might be TRBD1 (6 bases). The CDR3 is 14 amino acids. The germline gives CDR1 MNHNY, CDR2 SVGAGI (reference sequence). V gave up 5 bases and J gave up 4 bases, with 9 bases separating them. The CDR3 nucleotides read TGTGCCAGCAGTAGCGGGACATATAATTCACCCCTCCACTTT. This gives the protein CASSSGTYNSPLHF.

This clonotype was seen more than once but under ten times. J is TRBJ2-5 and V is TRBV2, with TRBD2 as a possible D gene (6 bases). V was clipped by 6 bases and J by 2 bases, with 13 bases between them. The CDR3 covers 14 residues. In germline, CDR1 is SNHLY, CDR2 FYNNEI. Here the CDR3 reads CASRPGTLQETQYF. The CDR3 nucleotides are TGTGCCAGCAGACCCGGGACTCTACAAGAGACCCAGTACTTC.

The gene calls are TRBV28 and TRBJ2-1; 7 bases align to TRBD2. Germline assignment: CDR1 MDHEN and CDR2 SYDVKM. The V gene end was trimmed by 3 bases and the J gene end by 7 bases; junction bases not matched to a gene: 9. The CDR3 is 15 residues long. CDR3 residues: CASSLYGAGRNEQFF. The CDR3 bases are TGTGCCAGCAGTTTGTACGGAGCCGGGAGGAATGAGCAGTTCTTC.

This clonotype occurred a few times. The chain joins TRBV28 to TRBJ1-2, with D perhaps TRBD1 (5 bases). The germline V and J ends were trimmed by 2 bases and 3 bases, with 10 bases remaining between them. The CDR3 totals 14 residues. CDR1 MDHEN and CDR2 SYDVKM come from the germline V gene. Here the CDR3 DNA reads TGTGCCAGCAGTTTAACCCCAGGGCACTATGGCTACACCTTC. Translation gives CASSLTPGHYGYTF.

This chain connects TRBV15 to TRBJ2-6; the D gene is possibly TRBD1 (5 bases). Germline values: CDR1 LNHNV, CDR2 YYDKDF (reference sequence). There are 16 residues in the CDR3. The ends were cut back, 0 bases at V and 3 bases at J, with 9 bases in the middle. Here the CDR3 reads CATSRDKGVGANVLTF. The CDR3 coding sequence is TGTGCCACCAGCAGAGATAAAGGGGTTGGGGCCAACGTCCTGACTTTC.

This clonotype was detected a few times. The rearrangement joins TRBV5-1 to TRBJ2-7, with D hard to call. In germline, CDR1 is SGHRS, CDR2 YFSETQ. V gave up 4 bases and J gave up 4 bases, with 9 bases separating them. The CDR3 totals 12 residues. CDR3 sequence reads: CASSGNIYEQYF. DNA for the CDR3: TGCGCCAGCAGCGGAAATATATACGAGCAGTACTTC.

This clonotype was picked up a small number of times. The V gene is TRBV28, the J gene TRBJ2-1; 9 nucleotides match TRBD2. The CDR3 is made up of 15 amino acids. Losses at the gene ends were 7 bases for V and 9 bases for J; bases not matched to a gene: 13. Germline V lookup: CDR1 MDHEN, CDR2 SYDVKM. CDR3 in amino acids: CASTPGASGMGEQFF. The CDR3 region has the DNA TGTGCCAGCACCCCCGGGGCTAGCGGGATGGGTGAGCAGTTCTTC.

The J gene is TRBJ2-7, the V gene TRBV3-1; D remains ambiguous. Trimming removed 0 bases at V and 7 bases at J, with 10 bases between. This CDR3 region has 13 residues. Germline CDR1 LGHDT, CDR2 YNNKEL (reference sequence). CDR3 DNA: TGTGCCAGCAGCCAAGATCTCCTTGGGGAGCAGTACTTC. Translation gives CASSQDLLGEQYF.

The J gene is TRBJ1-2, the V gene TRBV28; D is undetermined. V was shortened by 3 bases and J by 8 bases, with 16 bases between the two germline ends. The CDR3 sequence is 14 residues long. Germline V CDR1 and CDR2: MDHEN, SYDVKM. The CDR3, as DNA: TGTGCCAGCAGTTTCGGTGGGCAGTCAGAGGGCTACACCTTC. Translated: CASSFGGQSEGYTF.